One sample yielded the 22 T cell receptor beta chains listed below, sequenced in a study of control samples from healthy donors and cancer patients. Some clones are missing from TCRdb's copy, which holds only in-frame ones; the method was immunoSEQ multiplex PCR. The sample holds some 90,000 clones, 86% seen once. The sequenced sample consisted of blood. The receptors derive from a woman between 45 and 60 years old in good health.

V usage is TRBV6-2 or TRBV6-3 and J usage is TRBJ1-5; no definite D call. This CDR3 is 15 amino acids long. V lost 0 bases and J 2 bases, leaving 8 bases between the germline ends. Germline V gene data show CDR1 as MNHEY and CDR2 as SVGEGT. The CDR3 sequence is CASSYSPGGNQPQHF. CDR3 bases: TGTGCCAGCAGTTACTCACCAGGAGGCAATCAGCCCCAGCATTTT.

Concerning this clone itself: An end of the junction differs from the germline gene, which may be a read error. CDR3 in amino acids: CASSLTPLGTSGRLVF. CDR3 in DNA: TGTGCCAGCAGCTTAACACCCCTCGGGACTAGCGGGAGGCTGGTCTTC. The chain joins TRBV7-2 to TRBJ2-1; the match to TRBD2 covers 15 bases. Per germline, CDR1 SGHTA and CDR2 FQGNSA. This CDR3 contains 16 residues.

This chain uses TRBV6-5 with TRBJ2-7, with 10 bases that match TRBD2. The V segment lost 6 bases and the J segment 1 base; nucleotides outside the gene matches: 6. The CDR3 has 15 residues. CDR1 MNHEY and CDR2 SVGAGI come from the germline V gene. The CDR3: CASRATSGVSYEQYF. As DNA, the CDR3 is TGTGCCAGCAGGGCCACTAGCGGGGTTTCCTACGAGCAGTACTTC.

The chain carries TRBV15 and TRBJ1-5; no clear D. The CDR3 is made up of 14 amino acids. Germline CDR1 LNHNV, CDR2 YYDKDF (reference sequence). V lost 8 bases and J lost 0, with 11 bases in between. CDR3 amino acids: CATVAGYSNQPQHF. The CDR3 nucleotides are TGTGCCACCGTGGCGGGGTATAGCAATCAGCCCCAGCATTTT.

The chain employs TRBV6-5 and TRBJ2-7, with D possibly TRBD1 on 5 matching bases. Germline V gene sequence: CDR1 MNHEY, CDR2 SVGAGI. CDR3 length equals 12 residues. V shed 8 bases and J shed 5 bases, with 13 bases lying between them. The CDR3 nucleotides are TGTGCCAGCCAGAGACAGTCCAACGAGCAGTACTTC. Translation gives CASQRQSNEQYF.

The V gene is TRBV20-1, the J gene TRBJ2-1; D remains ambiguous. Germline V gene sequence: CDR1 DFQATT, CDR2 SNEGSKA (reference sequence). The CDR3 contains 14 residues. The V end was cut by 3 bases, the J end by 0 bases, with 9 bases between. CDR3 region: CSASLTSSYNEQFF. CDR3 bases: TGCAGTGCTAGTCTGACAAGCTCCTACAATGAGCAGTTCTTC.

The DNA for the CDR3 is TGTGCCAGCAGTGAATTCGTCTACGAGCAGTACTTC. This encodes CASSEFVYEQYF. The rearrangement uses TRBV25-1 and TRBJ2-7; D gene ambiguous. The CDR3 sequence is 12 residues long. Germline V CDR1 and CDR2: MGHDK, SYGVNS. V was pared by 1 base and J by 3 bases, with 4 bases between.

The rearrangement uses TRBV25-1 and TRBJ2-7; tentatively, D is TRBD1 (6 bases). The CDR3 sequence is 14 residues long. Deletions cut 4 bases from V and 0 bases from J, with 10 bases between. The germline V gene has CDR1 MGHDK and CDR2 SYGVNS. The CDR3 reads CASSVAGASYEQYF. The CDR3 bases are TGTGCCAGCAGTGTTGCAGGGGCCTCCTACGAGCAGTACTTC.

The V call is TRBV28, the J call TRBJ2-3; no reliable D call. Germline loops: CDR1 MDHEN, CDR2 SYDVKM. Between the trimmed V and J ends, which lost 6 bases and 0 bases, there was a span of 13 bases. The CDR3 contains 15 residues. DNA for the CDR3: TGTGCCAGCAGCCCCTCATACACTAGCACAGATACGCAGTATTTT. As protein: CASSPSYTSTDTQYF.

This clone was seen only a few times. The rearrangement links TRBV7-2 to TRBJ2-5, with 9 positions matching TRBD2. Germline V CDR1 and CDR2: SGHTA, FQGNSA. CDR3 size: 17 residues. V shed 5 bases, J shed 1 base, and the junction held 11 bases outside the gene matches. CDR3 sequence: CASSRRTSAISQETQYF. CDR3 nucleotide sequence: TGTGCCAGCAGCCGTCGGACTAGCGCGATAAGCCAAGAGACCCAGTACTTC.

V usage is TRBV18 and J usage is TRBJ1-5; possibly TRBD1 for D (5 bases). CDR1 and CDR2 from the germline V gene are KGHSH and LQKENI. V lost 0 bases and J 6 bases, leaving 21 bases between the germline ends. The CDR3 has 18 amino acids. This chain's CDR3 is CASSPPMRVARASQPQHF. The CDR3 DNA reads TGTGCCAGCTCACCACCTATGAGGGTCGCCAGGGCCAGTCAGCCCCAGCATTTT.

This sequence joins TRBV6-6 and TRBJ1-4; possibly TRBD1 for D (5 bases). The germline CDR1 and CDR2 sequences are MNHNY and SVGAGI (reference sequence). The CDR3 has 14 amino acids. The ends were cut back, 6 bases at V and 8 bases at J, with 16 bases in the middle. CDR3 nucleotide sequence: TGTGCCAGCAGGGATCAGGGAGTTCGAGAAAAACTGTTTTTT. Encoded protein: CASRDQGVREKLFF.

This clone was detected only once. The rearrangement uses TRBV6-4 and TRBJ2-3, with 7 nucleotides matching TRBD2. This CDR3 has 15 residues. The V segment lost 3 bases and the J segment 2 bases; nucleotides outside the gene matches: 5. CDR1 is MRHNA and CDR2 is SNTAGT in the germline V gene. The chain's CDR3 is CASSEERGLTDTQYF. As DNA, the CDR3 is TGTGCCAGCAGTGAGGAGCGGGGCCTCACAGATACGCAGTATTTT.

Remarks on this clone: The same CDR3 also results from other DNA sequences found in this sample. CDR3 sequence reads: CASSLGAGGWSNEQFF. The CDR3 DNA is TGCGCCAGCAGCTTGGGTGCGGGGGGTTGGTCTAATGAGCAGTTCTTC. This chain joins TRBV5-1 and TRBJ2-1; 8 bases match TRBD2. Trimming took 0 bases from V and 7 from J; bases not matched to a gene: 9. The germline V gene has CDR1 SGHRS and CDR2 YFSETQ. This CDR3 contains 16 residues. Using reference TRBV5-1 and TRBJ2-1 for the parts outside the CDR3, the full variable domain is KAGVTQTPRYLIKTRGQQVTLSCSPISGHRSVSWYQQTPGQGLQFLFEYFSETQRNKGNFPGRFSGRQFSNSRSEMNVSTLELGDSALYLCASSLGAGGWSNEQFFGPGTRLTVL.

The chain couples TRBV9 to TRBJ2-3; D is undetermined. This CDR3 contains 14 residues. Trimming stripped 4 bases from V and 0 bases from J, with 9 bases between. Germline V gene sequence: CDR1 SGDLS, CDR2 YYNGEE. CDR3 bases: TGTGCCAGCAGCTGGACGGATAGCACAGATACGCAGTATTTT. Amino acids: CASSWTDSTDTQYF.

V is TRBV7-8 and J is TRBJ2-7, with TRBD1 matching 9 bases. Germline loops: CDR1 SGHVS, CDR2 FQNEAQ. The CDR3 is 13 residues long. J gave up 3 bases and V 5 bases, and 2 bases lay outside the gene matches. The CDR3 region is CASSRTGDYEQYF. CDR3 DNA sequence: TGTGCCAGCAGCCGGACAGGGGACTACGAGCAGTACTTC.

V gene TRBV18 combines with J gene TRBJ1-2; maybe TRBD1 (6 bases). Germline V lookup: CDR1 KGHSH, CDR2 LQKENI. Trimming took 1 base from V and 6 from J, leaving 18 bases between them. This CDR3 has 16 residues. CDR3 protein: CASSPQSRGSSHGYTF. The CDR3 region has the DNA TGTGCCAGCTCACCACAGAGTAGGGGGAGTTCCCATGGCTACACCTTC.

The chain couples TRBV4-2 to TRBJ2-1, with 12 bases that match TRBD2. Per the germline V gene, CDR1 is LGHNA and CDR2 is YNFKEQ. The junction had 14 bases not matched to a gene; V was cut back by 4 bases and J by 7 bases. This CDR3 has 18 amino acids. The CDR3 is CASSLGASGGGQRNEQFF. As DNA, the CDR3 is TGTGCCAGCAGCCTAGGGGCTAGCGGGGGGGGCCAAAGAAATGAGCAGTTCTTC.

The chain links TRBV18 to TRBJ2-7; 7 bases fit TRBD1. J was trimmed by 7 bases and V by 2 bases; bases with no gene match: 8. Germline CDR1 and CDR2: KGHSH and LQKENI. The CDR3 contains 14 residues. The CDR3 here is CASSPTPGTAEQYF. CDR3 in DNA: TGTGCCAGCTCACCAACCCCCGGGACAGCTGAGCAGTACTTC.

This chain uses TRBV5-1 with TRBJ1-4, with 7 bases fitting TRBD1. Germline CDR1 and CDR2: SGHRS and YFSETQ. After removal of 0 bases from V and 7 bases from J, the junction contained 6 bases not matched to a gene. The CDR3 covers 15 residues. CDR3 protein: CASSLDDREGEKLFF. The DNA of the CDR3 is TGCGCCAGCAGCTTGGATGACAGGGAGGGTGAAAAACTGTTTTTT.

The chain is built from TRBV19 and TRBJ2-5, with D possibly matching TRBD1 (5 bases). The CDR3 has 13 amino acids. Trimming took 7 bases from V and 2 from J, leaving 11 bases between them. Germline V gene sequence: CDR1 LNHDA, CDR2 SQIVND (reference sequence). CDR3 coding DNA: TGTGCCAGTAAAGGGGTAGAACAAGAGACCCAGTACTTC. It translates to CASKGVEQETQYF.

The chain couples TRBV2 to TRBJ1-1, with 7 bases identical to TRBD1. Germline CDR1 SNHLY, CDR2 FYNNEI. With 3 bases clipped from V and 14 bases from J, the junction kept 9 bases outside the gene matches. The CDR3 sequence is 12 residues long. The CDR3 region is CASSDPTGHRFF. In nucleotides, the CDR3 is TGTGCCAGCAGTGACCCGACAGGGCACCGCTTCTTT.